The subject of this entry is one TCR beta chain. The data are from a study of blood T cell repertoires in COVID-19. The repertoire was sequenced with immunoSEQ multiplex PCR; TCRdb's copy has only in-frame clones and lacks some. The profile shows 100,000 or so clones, around 87% of them singletons. The CDR3 loop spans 13 amino acids. CDR1 LGHDT and CDR2 YNNKEL come from the germline V gene (reference sequence). With 4 bases removed from V and 2 bases from J, the gap between germline ends came to 9 bases. The clonotype originates from an elderly woman with acute or convalescent COVID-19. The V gene is TRBV3-1 (or the pseudogene TRBV3-2), the J gene TRBJ2-7, with TRBD1 as a possible D gene (6 bases). Sequences were obtained from peripheral blood. The CDR3 loop reads CASSRTATYEQYF. The CDR3 DNA sequence: TGTGCCAGCAGCCGGACAGCGACCTACGAGCAGTACTTC.